This T cell receptor beta chain comes out of a study of T cell repertoires in ileal Crohn's disease. Broader study findings: Clonal expansions were more frequent in active smokers than non-smokers at surgery.

Notes on this clone: Its antigen is as yet unknown. One end of the junction varies from germline; a read error may be responsible.

Sequencing was performed with immunoSEQ multiplex PCR; in TCRdb, only in-frame clones are kept and a portion is missing. The sample includes roughly 29,000 clones, about 80% seen only once; the top ten take around 17%. CDR1 is ENHRY, CDR2 SYGVKD, per germline. The CDR3 covers 14 residues. V gene TRBV10-3 combines with J gene TRBJ1-2; 7 positions agree with TRBD1. The receptor's source is an adult with Crohn's disease. Sequences were obtained from ileal tissue. The CDR3 DNA sequence: TGTGCCAGCAGTTACAGGGGCGCCAACTATGGCTACACCTTC. This codes for CASSYRGANYGYTF.